This T cell receptor (beta chain) came from a study of spatial heterogeneity in lung cancer. Study-wide background: PBMC samples from follow-up, where available, were sequenced a median of approximately 24 months after resection. For the average unique TCR and UMI combination, more than 8.5 occurrences appeared in raw reads.

Every TCR cDNA molecule carried a tag that served as a unique molecular identifier. TCRdb re-derived calls from the 5' RACE reads in MiXCR, one entry per CDR3 protein. This sample has over 40,000 distinct CDR3 sequences; roughly 12% occur once, and the top ten carry 32%. This clonotype has a count of ten or more. Time point reported: blood at routine non-recurrence follow-up after resection. Whole RNA obtained from tumor, nontumor lung or frozen PBMC underwent sequencing without sorting. The length of the CDR3 is 13 residues. V lost 5 bases, J lost 6 bases, and 10 bases lay in between. Germline V lookup: CDR1 KGHDR, CDR2 SFDVKD.

Sequences were derived from PBMCs, sampled at follow-up. The rearrangement joins TRBV24-1 to TRBJ2-1; D uncertain. This TCR derives from a male donor with early-stage non-small cell lung cancer. CDR3 bases: TGTGCCACCAGTGGGCGAATCGGCAATGAGCAGTTCTTC. This translates into CATSGRIGNEQFF.